Below are 23 T cell receptor beta chains sequenced from a single sample in a study of identical twins (dated by TCRdb to the mid-2010s). Library creation used 5' RACE. TCRdb names Illumina HiSeq 2000 as the instrument used. TCRdb passed the public sequencing reads through fastp at Q25 and MiXCR, retaining productive beta sequences. All rows with the same CDR3 protein become a single entry with the most common DNA and genes. This sample gives hundreds of thousands of distinct CDR3 sequences in total; over 15% of them show up just once. The ten largest clonotypes hold 10% to 15% of the sample. This sample was also put to use in a study of T cells expressing NK-cell markers.

Input material: PBMCs. The receptors originated from a woman younger than 35 in good health.

V gene TRBV20-1 combines with J gene TRBJ2-7; the match to TRBD2 covers 8 bases. The trim removed 0 bases at V and 2 bases at J, leaving 3 bases unmatched. CDR3 length: 14 residues. Germline CDR1 reads DFQATT; CDR2 reads SNEGSKA (reference sequence). For the CDR3, the DNA is TGCAGTGCTAGAGATAGCGGGAAGCCCTACGAGCAGTACTTC. This sequence encodes CSARDSGKPYEQYF.

This clonotype was counted only a few times. The gene calls are TRBV9 and TRBJ2-1; D might be TRBD1 or TRBD2, each matching 6 bases. The V end was cut by 3 bases, the J end by 10 bases, with 17 bases between. The V gene's germline CDR1 is SGDLS and CDR2 YYNGEE. This CDR3 has 14 residues. Here the CDR3 reads CASSDLSSGAEQFF. For the CDR3, the DNA is TGTGCCAGCAGCGATCTATCTTCGGGGGCAGAGCAGTTCTTC.

This chain connects TRBV7-2 to TRBJ2-1; maybe TRBD2 (6 bases). Trimming left V 5 bases short and J 7 bases short, with 15 bases between. The CDR3 is 14 amino acids. Germline CDR1 and CDR2: SGHTA and FQGNSA. CDR3: CASSIPGLGNEQFF. The CDR3 region has the DNA TGTGCCAGCAGCATACCGGGACTCGGGAATGAGCAGTTCTTC.

In its sample, this clonotype was seen a few times. The chain uses TRBV4-1 and TRBJ2-3; 8 bases align to TRBD2. Germline V gene data show CDR1 as MGHRA and CDR2 as YSYEKL. This CDR3 has 16 residues. Unmatched junction bases numbered 9, after V lost 1 base and J lost 6 bases. The CDR3 spells CASSQGGGSGGDTQYF. CDR3 nucleotide sequence: TGCGCCAGCAGCCAAGGCGGGGGGAGCGGAGGGGATACGCAGTATTTT.

The chain carries TRBV5-1 and TRBJ2-5; D unclear. Germline CDR1 is SGHRS and CDR2 is YFSETQ. The CDR3 consists of 13 residues. V lost 3 bases and J lost 5, with 11 bases in between. CDR3 in amino acids: CASSSMGPETQYF. DNA of the CDR3: TGCGCCAGCAGCTCCATGGGCCCCGAGACCCAGTACTTC.

The chain uses TRBV6-2 or TRBV6-3 and TRBJ2-3; the match to TRBD1 covers 7 bases. The J segment lost 1 base and the V segment lost 7 bases, leaving 8 bases of the junction unmatched. The germline V gene has CDR1 MNHEY and CDR2 SVGEGT. The CDR3 length is 15 residues. Written as DNA, the CDR3 is TGTGCCAGCAAGGGACAGCGTTTTCGCACAGATACGCAGTATTTT. It translates to CASKGQRFRTDTQYF.

The chain uses TRBV29-1 and TRBJ2-7, with TRBD2 as a possible D gene (5 bases). The V gene's germline CDR1 is SQVTM and CDR2 ANQGSEA. The CDR3 contains 13 residues. Trimming removed 4 bases at V and 4 bases at J, with 14 bases between. CDR3: CSVGKETIYEQYF. The DNA of the CDR3 is TGCAGCGTTGGAAAGGAGACTATATACGAGCAGTACTTC.

This clonotype was observed at least ten times. The CDR3 coding sequence is TGTGCCAGCAGTTACTCGATAAGGACAGGGGGCACAGATACGCAGTATTTT. Translation gives CASSYSIRTGGTDTQYF. The rearrangement joins TRBV6-5 to TRBJ2-3; 9 nucleotides agree with TRBD1. CDR1 is MNHEY and CDR2 is SVGAGI in the germline V gene. J lost 1 base, V lost 0 bases, and 5 bases had no gene match. The CDR3 is 17 residues long.

This clonotype was seen only a few times. The rearrangement uses TRBV7-8 and TRBJ1-4, with D unresolved. In germline, CDR1 is SGHVS, CDR2 FQNEAQ. The CDR3 consists of 17 residues. V was pared by 2 bases and J by 5 bases, with 18 bases between. In DNA form, the CDR3 reads TGTGCCAGCAGCTTAAGGACCTTTCGGGCCTCCAATGAAAAACTGTTTTTT. Residues: CASSLRTFRASNEKLFF.

The chain is built from TRBV7-9 and TRBJ2-3; D is unclear. Germline V gives CDR1 SEHNR, CDR2 FQNEAQ (reference sequence). The V end lost 5 bases, the J end lost 6 bases, and 12 bases lay between the germline ends. The CDR3 extends over 13 amino acids. CDR3 protein: CASSDLVSDTQYF. CDR3 DNA: TGTGCCAGCAGCGATCTAGTCTCGGATACGCAGTATTTT.

The chain has TRBV2 and TRBJ2-5, with 9 bases identical to TRBD1. V was clipped by 6 bases and J by 2 bases; unmatched bases: 10. This CDR3 spans 16 amino acids. CDR1 SNHLY and CDR2 FYNNEI come from the germline V gene. In nucleotides, the CDR3 is TGTGCCAGCAGGAATCACAGGGGGCGGACGCAAGAGACCCAGTACTTC. It yields the protein CASRNHRGRTQETQYF.

The CDR3 region is CASRDNKLDTQYF. The CDR3 DNA follows: TGTGCCAGCCGGGACAACAAACTAGATACGCAGTATTTT. V gene TRBV12-3 or TRBV12-4 combines with J gene TRBJ2-3; D is perhaps TRBD1 (6 bases). This CDR3 region has 13 residues. V lost 8 bases and J 5 bases, leaving 14 bases between the germline ends.

Only a few counts were recorded for this clonotype. J is TRBJ2-3 and V is TRBV7-9; D remains unclear. The CDR3 has 15 amino acids. V was clipped by 3 bases and J by 4 bases, with 14 bases between them. Per the germline V gene, CDR1 is SEHNR and CDR2 is FQNEAQ (reference sequence). This CDR3 is CASSFPQAGADTQYF. DNA for the CDR3: TGTGCCAGCAGCTTTCCCCAAGCAGGAGCAGATACGCAGTATTTT.

This clonotype was recorded only once. This rearrangement joins TRBV3-1 to TRBJ2-7; D may be TRBD1 (5 bases). V dropped 1 base and J dropped 0 bases, with 10 bases sitting between them. CDR3 length: 15 amino acids. Germline loops: CDR1 LGHDT, CDR2 YNNKEL (reference sequence). CDR3 protein: CASSQVLGLSYEQYF. As DNA, the CDR3 is TGTGCCAGCAGCCAAGTTTTGGGGCTCTCCTACGAGCAGTACTTC.

This clonotype was counted between two and nine times. V usage is TRBV5-6 and J usage is TRBJ2-7, with 8 bases matching TRBD2. Germline V gene lookup returns CDR1 SGHDT and CDR2 YYEEEE. The CDR3 is 16 amino acids. V shed 6 bases, J shed 4 bases, and the junction held 15 bases outside the gene matches. CDR3 DNA: TGTGCCAGCACCGGGCGGATCTCTAGCGGGTCGTACGAGCAGTACTTC. This encodes CASTGRISSGSYEQYF.

The CDR3 DNA reads as TGCAGCGTTGAGCAGGCACGGGAGACCCAGTACTTC. Translated, it gives CSVEQARETQYF. The genes are TRBV29-1 and TRBJ2-5; D call uncertain. CDR1 and CDR2 from the germline V gene are SQVTM and ANQGSEA. The CDR3 totals 12 residues. Trimming cost V 3 bases and J 5 bases, with 10 bases left between them.

This clonotype was seen many times. The rearrangement uses TRBV12-3 or TRBV12-4 and TRBJ1-2; TRBD1 agrees at 7 bases. The CDR3 is 17 residues long. V dropped 3 bases and J dropped 0; count of bases not matched to a gene: 10. CDR3 sequence (DNA): TGTGCCAGCAGTTTCGGGGCGAACAGGGGATCTAACTATGGCTACACCTTC. Its protein is CASSFGANRGSNYGYTF.

This chain joins TRBV29-1 and TRBJ2-7, with TRBD1 matching over 7 bases. J lost 6 bases, V lost 0 bases, and 17 bases had no gene match. Germline V gives CDR1 SQVTM, CDR2 ANQGSEA. This CDR3 spans 17 amino acids. CDR3 sequence reads: CSVEDLLLRQGRVEQYF. Written as DNA, the CDR3 is TGCAGCGTTGAAGATCTTCTGTTGAGACAGGGTAGGGTCGAGCAGTACTTC.

The chain couples TRBV7-9 to TRBJ2-2; TRBD1 or TRBD2 may be the D gene (5 bases each). The germline V and J ends were trimmed by 2 bases and 3 bases, with 10 bases remaining between them. This CDR3 comprises 15 residues. Germline V lookup: CDR1 SEHNR, CDR2 FQNEAQ (reference sequence). The CDR3 DNA reads TGTGCCAGCAGCTTAACGGGACCCTACACCGGGGAGCTGTTTTTT. This encodes CASSLTGPYTGELFF.

This clonotype was seen only a few times. The chain couples TRBV7-2 to TRBJ1-6; D remains ambiguous. The CDR3 totals 14 residues. Germline V gene sequence: CDR1 SGHTA, CDR2 FQGNSA. The germline V and J ends were trimmed by 7 bases and 4 bases, with 11 bases remaining between them. This CDR3 reads CASTQRGYNSPLHF. Written as DNA, the CDR3 is TGTGCCAGCACCCAACGGGGTTATAATTCACCCCTCCACTTT.

The chain has TRBV10-3 and TRBJ1-1, with a weak D call TRBD1 (5 bases). V was cut by 10 bases and J by 5 bases, with 17 bases left in between. The CDR3 covers 13 residues. Germline V CDR1 and CDR2: ENHRY, SYGVKD. CDR3 residues: CATSTGTGTEAFF. The CDR3 DNA sequence: TGTGCCACTTCGACCGGGACGGGGACTGAAGCTTTCTTT.

In DNA form, the CDR3 reads TGTGCCAGCAGCTTAGCCCGAATAATATATGAGCAGTTCTTC. Translating gives CASSLARIIYEQFF. The rearrangement uses TRBV7-2 and TRBJ2-1; D remains ambiguous. The germline gives CDR1 SGHTA, CDR2 FQGNSA. The CDR3 has 14 residues. V was trimmed by 0 bases and J by 8 bases, leaving 11 bases between them.

This clonotype was counted only a few times. J is TRBJ1-3 and V is TRBV20-1; no clear D. This CDR3 spans 13 amino acids. Germline V CDR1 and CDR2: DFQATT, SNEGSKA (reference sequence). Deletions cut 1 base from V and 1 base from J, with 5 bases between. The CDR3 sequence is CSARGRSGNTIYF. The CDR3 region has the DNA TGCAGTGCTAGAGGCCGTTCTGGAAACACCATATATTTT.